Following are 15 T cell receptor beta chains from one sample sequenced in a study of blood T cell repertoires in COVID-19. Profiled with immunoSEQ multiplex PCR; TCRdb holds only in-frame clones, not every one. The data hold about 400,000 clones, with roughly 90% observed a single time. Material: PBMCs or T cells enriched from blood (not recorded which). The source of these receptors is a woman younger than 45 with acute COVID-19.

The chain combines TRBV4-1 with TRBJ2-7; TRBD1 matches at 9 bases. V trimming: 6 bases; J trimming: 4 bases; junction bases outside the gene matches: 10. Germline lookup yields CDR1 MGHRA and CDR2 YSYEKL. This CDR3 region has 15 residues. CDR3: CASRFSGTGQYEQYF. Written as DNA, the CDR3 is TGCGCCAGCAGATTTTCCGGGACAGGGCAATACGAGCAGTACTTC.

This rearrangement joins TRBV9 to TRBJ2-5; 12 bases fit TRBD2. V shed 3 bases, J shed 5 bases, and the junction held 2 bases outside the gene matches. This CDR3 region has 14 residues. The V gene's germline CDR1 is SGDLS and CDR2 YYNGEE. CDR3 in DNA: TGTGCCAGCAGCGACGGGACTAGCGGGGAGACCCAGTACTTC. It codes for CASSDGTSGETQYF.

A single count supports this clone. This sequence joins TRBV10-1 and TRBJ2-1, with TRBD2 matching 7 bases. The V and J ends lost 3 bases and 13 bases, in that order; junction bases with no gene match: 9. The CDR3 is 13 residues long. CDR1 and CDR2 (germline): WNHNN, SYGVQD (reference sequence). DNA for the CDR3: TGCGCCAGCAGTGATTATCAGCGGGGTGGACAGTTCTTC. Protein: CASSDYQRGGQFF.

This clone was recorded only once. The rearrangement links TRBV7-6 to TRBJ2-7; TRBD1 is a possible D gene (5 bases). Germline V lookup: CDR1 SGHVS, CDR2 FNYEAQ. Trimming left V 1 base short and J 2 bases short, with 15 bases between. The CDR3 runs to 16 residues. The CDR3 DNA sequence: TGTGCCAGCAGCTTAGTAAGGGCAGGGAATGCCTACGAGCAGTACTTC. This translates into CASSLVRAGNAYEQYF.

The sample holds a few counts of this clone. CDR3 DNA: TGTGCCAGCAGCTACGGGACTGCGGGGGAGCAGTACTTC. Protein: CASSYGTAGEQYF. The gene calls are TRBV5-4 and TRBJ2-7, with a possible D match to TRBD2 (6 bases). The V gene lost 3 bases and the J gene lost 7 bases, with 14 bases spanning the gap. The germline V gene has CDR1 SGHNT and CDR2 YYREEE (reference sequence). This CDR3 spans 13 amino acids. Complete variable domain (other parts from reference TRBV5-4 and TRBJ2-7): ETGVTQSPTHLIKTRGQQVTLRCSSQSGHNTVSWYQQALGQGPQFIFQYYREEENGRGNFPPRFSGLQFPNYSSELNVNALELDDSALYLCASSYGTAGEQYFGPGTRLTVT.

This clone is a singleton in its sample. This chain links TRBV5-1 with TRBJ2-7; 7 bases match TRBD1. After removal of 4 bases from V and 7 bases from J, the junction contained 8 bases not matched to a gene. The germline V gene encodes CDR1 SGHRS and CDR2 YFSETQ. The CDR3 length is 13 residues. The CDR3: CASSVTTGSEQYF. In nucleotides, the CDR3 is TGCGCCAGCAGCGTGACGACAGGGTCGGAGCAGTACTTC.

The chain combines TRBV24-1 with TRBJ2-1, with D tentatively TRBD1 (8 bases). The CDR3 runs to 18 residues. CDR1 and CDR2 (germline): KGHDR, SFDVKD. V was pared by 5 bases and J by 10 bases, with 29 bases between. The CDR3 sequence is CATSGRDRLEGGVGEQFF. In nucleotides, the CDR3 is TGTGCCACCAGTGGGAGGGACAGGCTCGAAGGGGGGGTTGGCGAGCAGTTCTTC.

The chain couples TRBV25-1 to TRBJ1-2; a weak D match, TRBD1 (5 bases). The germline V gene has CDR1 MGHDK and CDR2 SYGVNS. The CDR3 has 14 residues. V was trimmed by 7 bases and J by 1 base, leaving 13 bases between them. DNA for the CDR3: TGTGCCAGCACTGGGCCGGGGGATAACTATGGCTACACCTTC. It translates to CASTGPGDNYGYTF.

The gene calls are TRBV30 and TRBJ1-3; no firm D call. The CDR3 totals 12 residues. V was shortened by 8 bases and J by 2 bases, with 10 bases between the two germline ends. Germline V CDR1 and CDR2: GTSNPN, SVGIG (reference sequence). CDR3 protein: CASNGAGNTIYF. The CDR3 nucleotides read TGTGCCAGTAACGGTGCTGGAAACACCATATATTTT.

This chain uses TRBV24-1 with TRBJ2-1; D is undetermined. Germline-derived CDR1 and CDR2 are KGHDR and SFDVKD. CDR3 size: 14 residues. The V gene lost 2 bases and the J gene lost 6 bases, with 10 bases spanning the gap. The CDR3 sequence is CATSDSLGANEQFF. The CDR3 DNA is TGTGCCACCAGTGATTCCCTAGGAGCCAATGAGCAGTTCTTC.

This clone was seen a single time. This CDR3 is CASSPRLPKETQYF. The CDR3 DNA sequence: TGTGCCAGCAGCCCCCGGTTACCCAAAGAGACCCAGTACTTC. This chain joins TRBV7-8 and TRBJ2-5; D is ambiguous. CDR3 length: 14 amino acids. Trimming left V 5 bases short and J 3 bases short, with 13 bases between. The V gene's germline CDR1 is SGHVS and CDR2 FQNEAQ.

The V and J genes are TRBV5-5 and TRBJ1-4; the match to TRBD1 covers 9 bases. This CDR3 is built from 17 residues. Germline CDR1 and CDR2: SGHKS and YYEKEE (reference sequence). The V gene end was trimmed by 4 bases and the J gene end by 7 bases; junction bases not matched to a gene: 14. Here the CDR3 reads CASSKSIQGAIAEKLFF. The CDR3 nucleotides are TGTGCCAGCAGCAAATCAATACAGGGGGCAATCGCTGAAAAACTGTTTTTT.

About this clone itself: The sample contains more than one DNA sequence encoding this CDR3. The chain links TRBV7-3 to TRBJ1-3; a possible D gene is TRBD1 (5 bases). Per germline, CDR1 SGHTA and CDR2 FQGTGA. The V end was cut by 5 bases, the J end by 3 bases, with 8 bases between. The CDR3 consists of 13 residues. The DNA for the CDR3 is TGTGCCAGCAGCCCAGACAGTGGAAACACCATATATTTT. Amino acid sequence: CASSPDSGNTIYF.

Here the CDR3 DNA reads TGTGCCAGCAGTCTGGCCGGGACAGGGAGCATCTATGGCTACACCTTC. This translates into CASSLAGTGSIYGYTF. This chain joins TRBV2 and TRBJ1-2, with 9 bases matching TRBD1. J was trimmed by 4 bases and V by 5 bases; bases with no gene match: 11. CDR1 is SNHLY and CDR2 is FYNNEI in the germline V gene. The CDR3 length is 16 residues.

This rearrangement joins TRBV7-2 to TRBJ2-3; D possibly corresponds to TRBD2 (6 bases). The CDR3 consists of 17 residues. Trimming cost V 4 bases and J 3 bases, with 20 bases left between them. CDR1 is SGHTA and CDR2 is FQGNSA in the germline V gene. CDR3 amino acids: CASSSYGFGGITDTQYF. The CDR3 DNA reads as TGTGCCAGCAGCTCCTATGGTTTTGGGGGGATAACAGATACGCAGTATTTT.